Only a few counts were recorded for the clone carrying this T cell receptor beta chain. Its target is not known. Each cDNA held unique molecular identifiers, and template switching gave it a universal primer site. TCRdb fed the 5' RACE reads into MiXCR, producing one record per CDR3 protein. This table has around 680,000 distinct CDR3 sequences, over 8.5% appearing once. The sample originates from a study of identical twins. Study results and caveats: Modelling underestimated the level of out-of-frame TCR alpha sharing observed in monozygotic twins. Researchers caution that invariant MAIT and iNKT cells could partly confound zero-insertion analyses.

The same data also contributed to another study, on yellow fever vaccine responses in identical twins.

The clonotype originates from a woman aged 18-29 years in good health. Sequencing was done on a sample of PBMCs.

The CDR3 loop reads CSAPGQLANTGELFF. The CDR3 DNA follows: TGCAGTGCTCCCGGACAGCTCGCGAACACCGGGGAGCTGTTTTTT. The rearrangement uses TRBV20-1 and TRBJ2-2, with D possibly being TRBD1 (6 bases). V lost 5 bases and J lost 0, with 13 bases in between. This CDR3 has 15 residues. Germline V gene data show CDR1 as DFQATT and CDR2 as SNEGSKA (reference sequence).